This T cell receptor (beta chain) was recovered during a study of prognosis after radiotherapy for stage I lung cancer. Study observations and caveats: It was reported that patients with metastases and those without them differed in TRBV and TRBJ gene usage.

This clonotype was seen ten or more times. No antigen is known for it. Template was genomic DNA; TCR beta CDR3 amplified in two multiplex PCR rounds. Primers targeting each individual TRBV and TRBJ gene were applied in first-round PCR. MiXCR, applied by TCRdb to the multiplex PCR reads, yields one record per CDR3 protein. The sample has roughly 38,000 distinct CDR3 sequences, about 24% seen once. The sequence came from a donor of 50 years or more with non-small cell lung cancer. Sequencing used PBMCs, obtained before or after stereotactic body radiation therapy (not recorded which).

CDR3 region: CSLAGGSDEQFF. CDR3 DNA sequence: TGCAGCCTAGCGGGGGGCAGTGATGAGCAGTTCTTC. This chain uses TRBV20-1 with TRBJ2-1; 11 bases are shared with TRBD2. The CDR3 runs to 12 residues. Germline V CDR1 and CDR2: DFQATT, SNEGSKA (reference sequence).